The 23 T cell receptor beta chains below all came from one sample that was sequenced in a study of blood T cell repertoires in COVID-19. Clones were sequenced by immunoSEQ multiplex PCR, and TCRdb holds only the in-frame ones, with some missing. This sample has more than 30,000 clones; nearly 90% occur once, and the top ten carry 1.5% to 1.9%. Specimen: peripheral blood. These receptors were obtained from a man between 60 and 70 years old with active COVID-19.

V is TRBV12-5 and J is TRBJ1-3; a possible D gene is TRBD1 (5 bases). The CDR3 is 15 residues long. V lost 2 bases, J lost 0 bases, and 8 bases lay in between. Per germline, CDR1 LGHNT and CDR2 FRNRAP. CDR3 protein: CASGLNTGSGNTIYF. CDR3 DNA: TGTGCTAGTGGTTTGAATACAGGCTCTGGAAACACCATATATTTT.

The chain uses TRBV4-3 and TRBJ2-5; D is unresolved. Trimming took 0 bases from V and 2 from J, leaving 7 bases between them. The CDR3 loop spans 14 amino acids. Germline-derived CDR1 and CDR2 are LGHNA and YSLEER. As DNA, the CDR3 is TGCGCCAGCAGCCAAGAACACCCACAAGAGACCCAGTACTTC. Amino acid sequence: CASSQEHPQETQYF.

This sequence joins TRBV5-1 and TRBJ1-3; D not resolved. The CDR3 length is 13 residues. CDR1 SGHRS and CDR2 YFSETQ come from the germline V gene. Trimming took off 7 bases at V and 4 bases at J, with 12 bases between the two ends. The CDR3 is CASGSGRGNTIYF. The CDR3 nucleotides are TGCGCCAGCGGGTCGGGTCGAGGAAACACCATATATTTT.

CDR3 in DNA: TGCGCCAGCAGCTTGGAGGGAGGGTTGAGCTATGGCTACACCTTC. Protein sequence: CASSLEGGLSYGYTF. V is TRBV5-1 and J is TRBJ1-2, with D hard to call. V was pared by 0 bases and J by 4 bases, with 13 bases between. Germline lookup yields CDR1 SGHRS and CDR2 YFSETQ. The CDR3 is made up of 15 amino acids.

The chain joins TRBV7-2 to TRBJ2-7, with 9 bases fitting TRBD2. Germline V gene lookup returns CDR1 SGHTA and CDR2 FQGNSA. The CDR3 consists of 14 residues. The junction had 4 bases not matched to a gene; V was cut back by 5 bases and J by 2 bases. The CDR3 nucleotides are TGTGCCAGCAGCATCAGCGGGGGGCCCTACGAGCAGTACTTC. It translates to CASSISGGPYEQYF. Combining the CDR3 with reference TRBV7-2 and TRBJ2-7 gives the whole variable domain GAGVSQSPSNKVTEKGKDVELRCDPISGHTALYWYRQSLGQGLEFLIYFQGNSAPDKSGLPSDRFSAERTGGSVSTLTIQRTQQEDSAVYLCASSISGGPYEQYFGPGTRLTVT.

The CDR3 coding sequence is TGTGCCAGCTCGATCCCGGGACACAAGAACACTGAAGCTTTCTTT. It codes for CASSIPGHKNTEAFF. This rearrangement joins TRBV18 to TRBJ1-1; the D gene is possibly TRBD1 (6 bases). V was clipped by 6 bases and J by 1 base, with 15 bases between them. In germline, CDR1 is KGHSH, CDR2 LQKENI. This CDR3 has 15 amino acids.

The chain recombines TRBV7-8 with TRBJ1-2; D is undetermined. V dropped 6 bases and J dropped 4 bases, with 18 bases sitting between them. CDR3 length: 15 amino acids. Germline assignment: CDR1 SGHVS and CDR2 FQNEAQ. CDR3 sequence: CASSPARRVGYGYTF. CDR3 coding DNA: TGTGCCAGCAGTCCCGCTAGGAGGGTTGGCTATGGCTACACCTTC.

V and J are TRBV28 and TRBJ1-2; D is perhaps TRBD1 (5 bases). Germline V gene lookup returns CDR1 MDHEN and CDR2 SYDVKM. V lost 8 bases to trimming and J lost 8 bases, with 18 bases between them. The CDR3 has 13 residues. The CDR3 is CASGGVGSGGYTF. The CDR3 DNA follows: TGTGCCAGCGGGGGGGTGGGATCAGGAGGCTACACCTTC.

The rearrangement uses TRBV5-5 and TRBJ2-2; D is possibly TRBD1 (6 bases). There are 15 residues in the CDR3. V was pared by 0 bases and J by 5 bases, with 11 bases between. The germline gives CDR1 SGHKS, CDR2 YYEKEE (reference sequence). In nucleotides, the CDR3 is TGTGCCAGCAGCTTGGGGGGGCAAATAACCGGGGAGCTGTTTTTT. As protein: CASSLGGQITGELFF.

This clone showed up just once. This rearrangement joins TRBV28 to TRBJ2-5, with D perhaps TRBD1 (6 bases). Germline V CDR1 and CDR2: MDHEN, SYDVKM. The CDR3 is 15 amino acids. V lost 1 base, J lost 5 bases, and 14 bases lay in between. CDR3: CASSLFQGKAETQYF. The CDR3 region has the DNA TGTGCCAGCAGTTTATTCCAGGGGAAGGCGGAGACCCAGTACTTC.

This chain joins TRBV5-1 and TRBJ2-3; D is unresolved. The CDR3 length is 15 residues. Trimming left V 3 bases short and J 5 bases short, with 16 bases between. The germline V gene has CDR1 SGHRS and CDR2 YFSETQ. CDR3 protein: CASSSTSFSQDTQYF. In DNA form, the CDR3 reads TGCGCCAGCAGCTCGACTTCCTTTAGTCAAGATACGCAGTATTTT. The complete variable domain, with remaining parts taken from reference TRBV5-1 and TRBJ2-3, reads KAGVTQTPRYLIKTRGQQVTLSCSPISGHRSVSWYQQTPGQGLQFLFEYFSETQRNKGNFPGRFSGRQFSNSRSEMNVSTLELGDSALYLCASSSTSFSQDTQYFGPGTRLTVL.

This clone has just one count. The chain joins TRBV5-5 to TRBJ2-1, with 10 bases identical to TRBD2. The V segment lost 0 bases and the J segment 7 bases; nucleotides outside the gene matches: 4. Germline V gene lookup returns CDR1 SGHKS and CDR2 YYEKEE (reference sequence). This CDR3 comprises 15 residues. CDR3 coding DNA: TGTGCCAGCAGCTTGGTCGGGACTAGCGTGAATGAGCAGTTCTTC. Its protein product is CASSLVGTSVNEQFF.

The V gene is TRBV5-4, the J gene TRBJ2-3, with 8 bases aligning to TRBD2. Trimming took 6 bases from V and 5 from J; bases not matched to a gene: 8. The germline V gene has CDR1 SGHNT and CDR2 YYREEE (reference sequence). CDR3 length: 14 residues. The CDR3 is CASNPGGRGDTQYF. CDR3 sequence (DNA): TGTGCCAGCAACCCGGGGGGGCGGGGAGATACGCAGTATTTT.

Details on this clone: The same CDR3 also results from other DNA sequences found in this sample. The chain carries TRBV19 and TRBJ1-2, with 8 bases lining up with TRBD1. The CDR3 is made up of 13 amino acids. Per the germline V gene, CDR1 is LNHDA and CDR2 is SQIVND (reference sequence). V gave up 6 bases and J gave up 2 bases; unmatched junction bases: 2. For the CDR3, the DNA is TGTGCCAGTAGGGACAGGGCGAACTATGGCTACACCTTC. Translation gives CASRDRANYGYTF. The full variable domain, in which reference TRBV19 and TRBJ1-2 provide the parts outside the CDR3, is DGGITQSPKYLFRKEGQNVTLSCEQNLNHDAMYWYRQDPGQGLRLIYYSQIVNDFQKGDIAEGYSVSREKKESFPLTVTSAQKNPTAFYLCASRDRANYGYTFGSGTRLTVV.

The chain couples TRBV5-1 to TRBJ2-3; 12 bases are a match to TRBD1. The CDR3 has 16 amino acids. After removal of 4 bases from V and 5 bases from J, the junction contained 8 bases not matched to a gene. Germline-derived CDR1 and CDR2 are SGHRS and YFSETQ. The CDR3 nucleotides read TGCGCCAGCAGCAGCGAGGGACAGGGGGCCGTAGATACGCAGTATTTT. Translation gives CASSSEGQGAVDTQYF.

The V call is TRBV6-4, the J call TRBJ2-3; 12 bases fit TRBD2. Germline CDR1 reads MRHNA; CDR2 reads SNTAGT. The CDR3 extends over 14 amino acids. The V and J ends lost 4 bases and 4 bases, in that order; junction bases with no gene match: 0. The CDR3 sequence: CASSASGGADTQYF. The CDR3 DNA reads TGTGCCAGCAGTGCTAGCGGGGGGGCAGATACGCAGTATTTT.

CDR3 bases: TGTGCCTGGCGACAGGCCCTCGGCTACACCTTC. It codes for CAWRQALGYTF. This sequence joins TRBV30 and TRBJ1-2; D perhaps matches TRBD1 (6 bases). V was clipped by 5 bases and J by 8 bases, with 12 bases between them. This CDR3 has 11 residues. Per the germline V gene, CDR1 is GTSNPN and CDR2 is SVGIG (reference sequence).

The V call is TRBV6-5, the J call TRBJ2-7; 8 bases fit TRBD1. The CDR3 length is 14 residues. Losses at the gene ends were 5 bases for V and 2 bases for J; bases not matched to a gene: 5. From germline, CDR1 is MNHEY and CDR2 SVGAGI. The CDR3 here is CASSLQGDPYEQYF. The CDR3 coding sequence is TGTGCCAGCAGTCTACAGGGGGACCCCTACGAGCAGTACTTC.

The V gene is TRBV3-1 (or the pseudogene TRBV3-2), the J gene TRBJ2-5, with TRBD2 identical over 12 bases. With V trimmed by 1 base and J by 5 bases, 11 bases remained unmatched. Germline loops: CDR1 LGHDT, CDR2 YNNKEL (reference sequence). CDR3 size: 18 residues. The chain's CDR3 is CASSQVASGGAAVETQYF. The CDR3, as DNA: TGTGCCAGCAGCCAAGTTGCTAGCGGGGGGGCCGCGGTGGAGACCCAGTACTTC.

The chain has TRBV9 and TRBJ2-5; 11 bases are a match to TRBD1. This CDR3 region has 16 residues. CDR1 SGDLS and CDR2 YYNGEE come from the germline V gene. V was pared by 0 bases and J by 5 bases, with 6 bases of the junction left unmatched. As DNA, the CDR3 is TGTGCCAGCAGCGTAGGGGGACAGGGGGGACGGGAGACCCAGTACTTC. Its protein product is CASSVGGQGGRETQYF.

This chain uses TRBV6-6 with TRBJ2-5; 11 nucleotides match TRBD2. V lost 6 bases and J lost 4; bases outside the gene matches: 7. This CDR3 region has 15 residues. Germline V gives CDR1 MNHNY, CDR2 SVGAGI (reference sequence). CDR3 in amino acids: CASSLGLAEGETQYF. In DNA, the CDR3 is TGTGCCAGCAGCTTGGGACTAGCGGAGGGAGAGACCCAGTACTTC.

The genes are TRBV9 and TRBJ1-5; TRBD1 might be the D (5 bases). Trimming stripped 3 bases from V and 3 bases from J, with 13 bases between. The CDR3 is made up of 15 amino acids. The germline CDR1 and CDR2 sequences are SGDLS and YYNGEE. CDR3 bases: TGTGCCAGCAGCGCCCTCGGGGGACCCAATCAGCCCCAGCATTTT. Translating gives CASSALGGPNQPQHF. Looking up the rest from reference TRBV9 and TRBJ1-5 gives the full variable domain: DSGVTQTPKHLITATGQRVTLRCSPRSGDLSVYWYQQSLDQGLQFLIQYYNGEERAKGNILERFSAQQFPDLHSELNLSSLELGDSALYFCASSALGGPNQPQHFGDGTRLSIL.

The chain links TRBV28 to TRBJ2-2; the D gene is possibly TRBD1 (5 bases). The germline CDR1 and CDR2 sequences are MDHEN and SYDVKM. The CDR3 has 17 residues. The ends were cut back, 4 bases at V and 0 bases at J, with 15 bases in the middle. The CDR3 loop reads CASSSQLWGPNTGELFF. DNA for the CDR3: TGTGCCAGCAGTTCCCAATTGTGGGGCCCGAACACCGGGGAGCTGTTTTTT.